This TCR beta chain was captured by sequencing in a study of blood T cell repertoires in COVID-19. Study-wide context: PBMCs, B-cell-depleted T cells, or T cells provided the cDNA or gDNA that made up the material.

Each participant's cohort was designated according to participant-reported clinical history. Produced via immunoSEQ multiplex PCR; TCRdb's table is partial and in-frame only. Among 310,000 or so clones, 70% to 90% were seen once, and the ten largest hold approximately 5%. V lost 2 bases and J 6 bases, leaving 14 bases between the germline ends. The CDR3 covers 15 residues. Germline values: CDR1 MNHNS, CDR2 SASEGT. The sample taken for sequencing was PBMCs or T cells enriched from blood (not recorded which). The sequence was collected from a woman between 25 and 40 years old who had recovered from COVID-19. V usage is TRBV6-1 and J usage is TRBJ1-3; D possibly corresponds to TRBD1 (6 bases). The CDR3, as DNA: TGTGCCAGCAGTGAATTGGGGCGGGGGCAAAACACCATATATTTT. It yields the protein CASSELGRGQNTIYF.